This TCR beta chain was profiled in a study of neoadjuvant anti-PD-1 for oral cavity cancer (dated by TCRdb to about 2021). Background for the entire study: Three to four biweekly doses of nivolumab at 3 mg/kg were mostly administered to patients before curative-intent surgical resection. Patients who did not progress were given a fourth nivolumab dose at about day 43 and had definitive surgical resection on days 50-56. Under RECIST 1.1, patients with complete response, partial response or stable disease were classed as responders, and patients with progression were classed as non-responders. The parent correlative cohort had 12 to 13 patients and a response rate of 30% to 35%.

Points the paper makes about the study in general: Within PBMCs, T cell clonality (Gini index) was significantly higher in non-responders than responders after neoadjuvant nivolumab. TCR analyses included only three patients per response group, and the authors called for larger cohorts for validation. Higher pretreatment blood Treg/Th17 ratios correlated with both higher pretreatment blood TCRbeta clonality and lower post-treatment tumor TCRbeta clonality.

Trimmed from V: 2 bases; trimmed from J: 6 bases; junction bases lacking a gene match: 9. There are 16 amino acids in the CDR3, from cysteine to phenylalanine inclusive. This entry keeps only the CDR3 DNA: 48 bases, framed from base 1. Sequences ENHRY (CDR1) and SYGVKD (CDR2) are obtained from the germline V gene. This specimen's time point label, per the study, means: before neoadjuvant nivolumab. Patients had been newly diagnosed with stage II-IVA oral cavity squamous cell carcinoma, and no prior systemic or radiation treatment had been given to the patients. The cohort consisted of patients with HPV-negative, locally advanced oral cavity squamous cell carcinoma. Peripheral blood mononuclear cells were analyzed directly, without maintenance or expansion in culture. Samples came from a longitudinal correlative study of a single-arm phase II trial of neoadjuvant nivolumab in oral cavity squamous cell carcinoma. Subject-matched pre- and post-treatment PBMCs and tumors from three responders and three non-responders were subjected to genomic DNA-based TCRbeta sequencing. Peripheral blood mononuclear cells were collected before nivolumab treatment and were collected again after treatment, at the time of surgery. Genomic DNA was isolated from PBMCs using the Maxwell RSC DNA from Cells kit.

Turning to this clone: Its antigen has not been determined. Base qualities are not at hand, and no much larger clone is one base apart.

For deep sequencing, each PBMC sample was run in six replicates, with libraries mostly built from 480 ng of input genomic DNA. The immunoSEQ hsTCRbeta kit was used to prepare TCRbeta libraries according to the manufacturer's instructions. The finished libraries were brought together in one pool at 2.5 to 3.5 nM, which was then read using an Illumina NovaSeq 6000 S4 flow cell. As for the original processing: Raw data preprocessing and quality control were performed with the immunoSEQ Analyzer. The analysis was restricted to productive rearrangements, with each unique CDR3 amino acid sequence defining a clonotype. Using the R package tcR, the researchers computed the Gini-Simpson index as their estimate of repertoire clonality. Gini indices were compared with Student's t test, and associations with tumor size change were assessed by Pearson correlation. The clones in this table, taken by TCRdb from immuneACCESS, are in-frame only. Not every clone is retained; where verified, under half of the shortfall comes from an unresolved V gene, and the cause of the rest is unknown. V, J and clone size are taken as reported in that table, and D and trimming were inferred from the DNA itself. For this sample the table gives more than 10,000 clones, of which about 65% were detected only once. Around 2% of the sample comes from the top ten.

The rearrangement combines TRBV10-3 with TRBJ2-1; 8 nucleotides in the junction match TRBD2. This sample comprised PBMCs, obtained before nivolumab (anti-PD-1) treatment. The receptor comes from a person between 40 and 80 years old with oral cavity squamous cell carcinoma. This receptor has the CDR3 CAISEPSGGPFNEQFF. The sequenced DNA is TGTGCCATCAGTGAGCCCTCGGGGGGGCCCTTCAATGAGCAGTTCTTC.